This T cell receptor (beta chain) originates from a study of T cell repertoires in ileal Crohn's disease. Points from the study as a whole: Every patient over 26.8% clonality showed endoscopic recurrence.

Concerning this clone: No antigen is known for it.

Around 490 nanograms of biopsy DNA per sample underwent TCRB immunosequencing. The protocol was immunoSEQ multiplex PCR, while the TCRdb copy is restricted to in-frame clones and leaves out a portion. The sample shows roughly 28,000 clones, approximately 78% of them seen only once. Per the germline V gene, CDR1 is SGHDN and CDR2 is FVKESK. The CDR3 is 13 residues long. The trim removed 3 bases at V and 9 bases at J, leaving 5 bases unmatched. The V call is TRBV14, the J call TRBJ2-3; 8 bases align to TRBD2. The sequenced sample was ileal tissue. This receptor was obtained from an adult with Crohn's disease. The CDR3 DNA follows: TGTGCCAGCAGCCAGGCGGGGGGAGGAACGCAGTATTTT. Protein product: CASSQAGGGTQYF.